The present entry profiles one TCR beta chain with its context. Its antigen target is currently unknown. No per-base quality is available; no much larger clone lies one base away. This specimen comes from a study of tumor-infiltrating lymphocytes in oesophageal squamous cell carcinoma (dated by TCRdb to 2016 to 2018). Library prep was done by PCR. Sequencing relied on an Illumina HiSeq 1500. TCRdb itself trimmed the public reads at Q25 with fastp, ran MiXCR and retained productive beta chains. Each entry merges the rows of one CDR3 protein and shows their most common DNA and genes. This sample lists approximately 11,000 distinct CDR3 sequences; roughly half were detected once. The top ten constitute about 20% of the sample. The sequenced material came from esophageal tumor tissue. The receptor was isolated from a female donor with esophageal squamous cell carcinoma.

The DNA sequence is given as TGTGCCAGCCAAGACGGGACAGGGGGCCTTGAAGCTTTCTTT. Its protein reads: CASQDGTGGLEAFF. The V gene is TRBV7-4 and the J gene is TRBJ1-1, with 12 bases matching TRBD1. At the junction V is shortened by 8 bases and J by 7 bases; bases outside the gene matches: 8. As encoded in the germline V gene, CDR1 is SGHVT while CDR2 is SQSDAQ. The CDR3 has 14 amino acids, counting the end cysteine and phenylalanine. This entry keeps only the CDR3 DNA: 42 bases, framed from base 1.